This T cell receptor beta chain appears in the sequencing data of a study of blood T cell repertoires in COVID-19. Study-wide background: Some COVID-19 samples were acute and others convalescent; all came from the United States, Italy and Spain.

Germline CDR1 is LGHNA and CDR2 is YNFKEQ. V lost 1 base, J lost 0 bases, and 7 bases lay in between. The CDR3 extends over 16 amino acids. Libraries were prepared by immunoSEQ multiplex PCR; TCRdb keeps only in-frame clonotypes and omits some of them. This table has 250,000 to 300,000 clones, about 87% appearing once. The V gene is TRBV4-2, the J gene TRBJ2-6; D may be TRBD2 (5 bases). This receptor was obtained from a woman in her twenties or thirties who had recovered from COVID-19. The sequenced sample was peripheral blood. CDR3 sequence reads: CASSQGGLSGANVLTF. As DNA, the CDR3 is TGTGCCAGCAGCCAAGGAGGGCTCTCTGGGGCCAACGTCCTGACTTTC.